This section outlines one TCR beta chain sequence together with its context. Its recognized antigen is unknown. Nothing much larger sits one base from this clone, and base qualities are not available. The data stem from a study of OX40 agonist ivuxolimab in advanced cancers. With regard to the full study: Ivuxolimab was a fully human IgG2 agonistic monoclonal antibody targeting the costimulatory receptor OX40 (CD134). Of the roughly 52 dose-escalation patients, hepatocellular carcinoma was present in 19, melanoma in around 15, renal cell carcinoma in 9 and head and neck cancer in 9. The point of sequencing TCRbeta in the periphery was to test whether ivuxolimab changed TCR sequence diversity and drove clonal T-cell expansion. Partial responses occurred in three dose-escalation patients, of whom one had hepatocellular carcinoma and two had cutaneous melanoma. Prior anti-PD-1, anti-PD-L1 or anti-CTLA-4 therapy was permitted, and less than 45% of dose-escalation patients had received checkpoint inhibitors. The dose-escalation cohort was about 86% male with a mean age of roughly 60 years, ranging from roughly 23 to 85. The paper covers the monotherapy dose-escalation part of the phase I ivuxolimab trial, which included N ≈ 50 patients. Intravenous ivuxolimab was administered to patients every 2 weeks at six dose levels: 0.01, 0.1, 0.3, 1.5, 3 and 10 mg/kg.

General conclusions and limits of the study: Which antigens the clonally expanded peripheral T cells were specific for was not determined. At doses from 0.1 to 3.0 mg/kg, clonal expansion was seen in both CD4+ and CD8+ blood T cells between baseline and week 6. After ivuxolimab, expanded clones were on average more numerous among CD8+ T cells than among CD4+ T cells. Low levels of normalized T-cell clonal expansion were also seen in some nonresponding patients. In the 0.1-3.0 mg/kg groups, partial responders were among the patients with the lowest normalized peripheral clonal expansion, particularly in CD8+ T cells.

Spanning cysteine to phenylalanine, the CDR3 consists of 13 amino acids. Solely the CDR3 DNA is kept, with 39 bases framed from the first base. From the germline V gene, CDR1 is SGHVS and CDR2 is FQNEAQ. The trim is 1 base for V and 1 base for J, with a gap of 4 bases between the germline ends. For sequencing of the TCRbeta CDR3 region, genomic DNA was extracted from the sorted cells. TCRbeta CDR3 regions were sequenced using the immunoSEQ Assay. TCRdb provides this immuneACCESS table in a form limited to in-frame rearrangements. Some clones are lacking; in checked studies, under half of them reflect an unresolved V gene, and why the rest are absent is not known. The table for this sample lists approximately 79,000 clones; over 75% of them were counted only once. The ten largest clones represent roughly 3.1% of the sample. The trial excluded patients who had a history of autoimmune disease or were on systemic immunosuppression. In every dose cohort, peripheral blood was drawn for TCR sequencing at baseline, cycle 4 day 1, and cycle 7 day 1. The samples were drawn from a first-in-human, open-label, multicenter phase I dose-escalation trial of ivuxolimab. Adults with locally advanced or metastatic melanoma, renal cell, hepatocellular, or head and neck squamous cell carcinoma were enrolled in the trial. Before TCR sequencing, CD4+ T cells and CD8+ T cells were sorted from peripheral blood as separate populations.

The sequence links TRBV7-8 to TRBJ1-1, with the D segment identity uncertain. The material was CD4+ or CD8+ T cells sorted from blood, obtained in a trial of the OX40 agonist ivuxolimab. The source is an adult with an advanced solid tumor such as melanoma, head and neck, liver or kidney cancer. The sequenced DNA: TGTGCCAGCAGCTTAGAAGCGAACACTGAAGCTTTCTTT. Its translation is CASSLEANTEAFF. The full variable domain, with segments outside the CDR3 supplied by the reference TRBV7-8 and TRBJ1-1 proteins, appears as GAGVSQSPRYKVAKRGQDVALRCDPISGHVSLFWYQQALGQGPEFLTYFQNEAQLDKSGLPSDRFFAERPEGSVSTLKIQRTQQEDSAVYLCASSLEANTEAFFGQGTRLTVV.